The 4 T cell receptor beta chains below were found in one sample sequenced in a study of blood T cell repertoires in COVID-19. Some clones are missing from TCRdb's copy, which holds only in-frame ones; the method was immunoSEQ multiplex PCR. The sample has around 63,000 clones, around 81% seen once; the top ten hold 5.5% to 7.5%. Sample: peripheral blood. The origin of the receptors is a man in his sixties with acute or convalescent COVID-19.

The V and J genes are TRBV6-1 and TRBJ1-5; the D gene is possibly TRBD1 (5 bases). V lost 6 bases to trimming and J lost 3 bases, with 9 bases between them. This CDR3 is 13 amino acids long. The germline V gene has CDR1 MNHNS and CDR2 SASEGT. The CDR3 loop is CASRMDNNQPQHF. Here the CDR3 DNA reads TGTGCCAGCAGAATGGACAACAATCAGCCCCAGCATTTT.

The gene calls are TRBV9 and TRBJ2-1, with TRBD2 as a possible D gene (6 bases). Trimming cost V 0 bases and J 4 bases, with 11 bases left between them. Germline V gene lookup returns CDR1 SGDLS and CDR2 YYNGEE. The CDR3 loop spans 15 amino acids. CDR3 sequence (DNA): TGTGCCAGCAGCGTAGGATGGCGGGGTTACAATGAGCAGTTCTTC. Encoded protein: CASSVGWRGYNEQFF.

A word on this clone: Other DNA sequences in the same sample also yield this CDR3. The chain combines TRBV12-3 or TRBV12-4 with TRBJ1-5; TRBD1 aligns across 7 bases. V lost 6 bases to trimming and J lost 1 base; unmatched junction nucleotides: 0. There are 13 residues in the CDR3. The CDR3 loop reads CASRTGSNQPQHF. CDR3 coding DNA: TGTGCCAGCAGGACAGGGAGCAATCAGCCCCAGCATTTT.

CDR3 residues: CASSLYTAYGYTF. CDR3 DNA: TGTGCCAGCAGCTTGTACACAGCATATGGCTACACCTTC. The genes are TRBV7-3 and TRBJ1-2; D remains ambiguous. The germline CDR1 and CDR2 sequences are SGHTA and FQGTGA. V dropped 3 bases and J dropped 5 bases, with 10 bases sitting between them. This CDR3 contains 13 residues.